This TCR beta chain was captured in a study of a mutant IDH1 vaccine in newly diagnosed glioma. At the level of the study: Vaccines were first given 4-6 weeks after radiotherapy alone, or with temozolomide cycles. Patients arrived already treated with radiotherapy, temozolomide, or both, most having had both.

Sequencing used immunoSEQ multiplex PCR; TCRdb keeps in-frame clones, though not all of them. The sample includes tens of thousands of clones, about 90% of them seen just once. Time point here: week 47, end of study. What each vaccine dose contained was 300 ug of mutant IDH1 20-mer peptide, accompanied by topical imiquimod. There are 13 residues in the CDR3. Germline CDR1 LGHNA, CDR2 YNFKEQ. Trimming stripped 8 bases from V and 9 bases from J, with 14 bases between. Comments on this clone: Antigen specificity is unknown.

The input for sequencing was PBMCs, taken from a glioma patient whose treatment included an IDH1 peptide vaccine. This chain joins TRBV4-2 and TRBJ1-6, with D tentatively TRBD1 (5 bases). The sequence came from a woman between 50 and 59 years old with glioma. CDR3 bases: TGTGCCAGCGTGGGGACCCTTGGTTCACCCCTCCACTTT. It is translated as CASVGTLGSPLHF.